The rows below give T cell receptor beta chains drawn from one sample of a study of vaccination effects on CD4 cells after COVID-19. The repertoire was sequenced with immunoSEQ multiplex PCR; TCRdb's copy has only in-frame clones and lacks some. Altogether tens of thousands of clones are present, roughly three quarters being singletons, with the ten largest covering 5% to 7%. The antigens of these receptors remain unknown. The sample in question was CD4+ T cells from PBMCs cultured with HCoV-OC43 spike peptides, obtained before COVID-19 vaccination. The receptor set was obtained from a human donor who received a COVID-19 vaccine. CDR3s include the opening cysteine and the closing phenylalanine or tryptophan. A D gene is named only where the DNA matches it firmly. Clone size appears in some rows only: once, few, many, or a class for an expanded clone.

NA NA TRBJ2-2 TRBV27 15 TGTGCCAGCAGTTACCGGAGCCCGAACACCGGGGAGCTGTTTTTT CASSYRSPNTGELFF
NA NA TRBJ2-5 TRBV5-6 14 TGTGCCAGCAGCCTACAGGGTCGCCAGCAGACCCAGTACTTC CASSLQGRQQTQYF
NA NA TRBJ2-3 TRBV7-2 13 TGTGCCAGCAGCCCGGGGCTTTGGAATACGCAGTATTTT CASSPGLWNTQYF
TRBD1 NA TRBJ2-5 TRBV28 14 TGTGCCAGCAGGGCACAGGGGGCTGGAGAGACCCAGTACTTC CASRAQGAGETQYF
NA NA TRBJ1-1 TRBV27 17 TGTGCCAGCAGTTTTGACAGGCGTCTTACCATGAACACTGAAGCTTTCTTT CASSFDRRLTMNTEAFF
TRBD1 NA TRBJ1-4 TRBV6-5 14 TGTGCCAGCAGATGGACAGGGAGTAGCGAAAAACTGTTTTTT CASRWTGSSEKLFF
NA NA TRBJ1-5 TRBV2 14 TGTGCCAGCAGTGAGAGGAGGGACAATCAGCCCCAGCATTTT CASSERRDNQPQHF
NA few TRBJ1-3 TRBV3-1/TRBV3-2 15 TGTGCCAGCAGGGACGGACAGTTAGACGGAAACACCATATATTTT CASRDGQLDGNTIYF
NA few TRBJ1-1 TRBV5-6 13 TGTGCCAGCAGCGAACAGTGGAACACTGAAGCTTTCTTT CASSEQWNTEAFF
TRBD2 once TRBJ2-1 TRBV11-3 14 TGTGCCAGCAGCTTCGGGGGGGCCTACAATGAGCAGTTCTTC CASSFGGAYNEQFF
TRBD1 NA TRBJ1-1 TRBV27 13 TGTGCCAGCACCCGGACAGGGGGCCTTGAAGCTTTCTTT CASTRTGGLEAFF
NA NA TRBJ1-5 TRBV5-1 13 TGCGCCAGCAGCTTGCATAGCAATCAGCCCCAGCATTTT CASSLHSNQPQHF
TRBD1 few TRBJ2-2 TRBV19 16 TGTGCCAGTACCATCCAGGGGGCTACGAACACCGGGGAGCTGTTTTTT CASTIQGATNTGELFF
NA NA TRBJ2-1 TRBV30 12 TGTGCCTGGAGCGGAGAAGGGTTTGAGCAGTTCTTC CAWSGEGFEQFF
TRBD1 NA TRBJ1-5 TRBV19 14 TGTGCCAGTAGTATACAGACAGGGATTCAGCCCCAGCATTTT CASSIQTGIQPQHF
NA once TRBJ2-3 TRBV24-1 16 TGTGCCACCAGTACCGGACTCACAACCGCCACAGATACGCAGTATTTT CATSTGLTTATDTQYF
NA once TRBJ1-1 TRBV18 13 TGTGCCAGCTCACGGGACAAGAACACTGAAGCTTTCTTT CASSRDKNTEAFF
NA NA TRBJ1-4 TRBV6-5 14 TGTGCCAGCCGCCGGGACGTCACTAATGAAAAACTGTTTTTT CASRRDVTNEKLFF
TRBD1 NA TRBJ1-4 TRBV6-5 14 TGTGCCAGCTCGCCGACAGGGGGCCGGGAAAAACTGTTTTTT CASSPTGGREKLFF
NA NA TRBJ2-2 TRBV18 15 TGTGCCAGCTCACCTCTTCCAGGGGACACCGGGGAGCTGTTTTTT CASSPLPGDTGELFF
NA NA TRBJ2-6 TRBV24-1 13 TGTGCCACCAGGAACTCTGGGGCCAACGTCCTGACTTTC CATRNSGANVLTF
NA few TRBJ1-2 TRBV2 13 TGTGCCAGCAGTGTGGCCAGGATCTATGGCTACACCTTC CASSVARIYGYTF
NA NA TRBJ2-6 TRBV19 12 TGTGCCAGTAGTATGGTAGCCAACGTCCTGACTTTC CASSMVANVLTF
NA NA TRBJ2-3 TRBV6-5 12 TGTGCCAGCAAGGGTAGCGGAGATACGCAGTATTTT CASKGSGDTQYF
NA NA TRBJ2-2 TRBV7-9 14 TGTGCCAGCAGCTCTTACATCAACACCGGGGAGCTGTTTTTT CASSSYINTGELFF
NA few TRBJ1-2 TRBV5-1 13 TGCGCCAGCAGCGTAGGGGCGAGCTATGGCTACACCTTC CASSVGASYGYTF
NA NA TRBJ1-2 TRBV29-1 14 TGCAGCGTTGAATTAGGACACACTAACTATGGCTACACCTTC CSVELGHTNYGYTF
NA once TRBJ1-1 TRBV5-5 14 TGTGCCAGCAGCCAGAGACAGGTGAACACTGAAGCTTTCTTT CASSQRQVNTEAFF
NA few TRBJ2-1 TRBV28 10 TGTGCCAGCAGTTTATATGAGCAGTTCTTC CASSLYEQFF
NA NA TRBJ2-5 TRBV29-1 13 TGCAGCTCAAATACAGGGTCCCGGGAGACCCAGTACTTC CSSNTGSRETQYF
NA NA TRBJ1-4 TRBV7-2 14 TGTGCCAGCAGCTTAGGTACAGTGAATGAAAAACTGTTTTTT CASSLGTVNEKLFF
TRBD1 few TRBJ1-5 TRBV19 14 TGTGCCAGCCGACAGGGAAATAGCAATCAGCCCCAGCATTTT CASRQGNSNQPQHF
NA NA TRBJ1-2 TRBV6-5 14 TGTGCCAGCAGGGGGCAGCCCCAGATGTATGGCTACACCTTC CASRGQPQMYGYTF
TRBD1 NA TRBJ2-2 TRBV6-2/TRBV6-3 16 TGTGCCAGCAGCCCCGGACAGGGGGCGGACACCGGGGAGCTGTTTTTT CASSPGQGADTGELFF
NA few TRBJ1-1 TRBV9 13 TGTGCCAGCAGCGTAGCTACCGGCAGGCGAGCTTTCTTT CASSVATGRRAFF
NA once TRBJ1-3 TRBV5-6 15 TGTGCCAGCAGCTTGGGACACACCTCTGGAAACACCATATATTTT CASSLGHTSGNTIYF
NA NA TRBJ2-2 TRBV24-1 17 TGTGCCACCAGTGATCAAGACTACGCTGGCCACACCGGGGAGCTGTTTTTT CATSDQDYAGHTGELFF
NA NA TRBJ2-1 TRBV5-1 13 TGCGCCAGCAGCGGAGGACTGTCTCTTGAGCAGTTCTTC CASSGGLSLEQFF
TRBD1 few TRBJ1-6 TRBV5-8 15 TGTGCCAGCAGCTTGGACCGGACAGGGGGTTCACCCCTCCACTTT CASSLDRTGGSPLHF
TRBD2 NA TRBJ2-5 TRBV6-6 15 TGTGCCAGCAAACCTCTAGCGGGGGTCCAAGAGACCCAGTACTTC CASKPLAGVQETQYF
TRBD1 once TRBJ1-1 TRBV5-1 15 TGCGCCAGCAGCCAGAAGACAGGGCCGAACACTGAAGCTTTCTTT CASSQKTGPNTEAFF
TRBD1 NA TRBJ1-2 TRBV6-2/TRBV6-3 15 TGTGCCAGCAGTCCCCTGGGACAGGGAGGATATGGCTACACCTTC CASSPLGQGGYGYTF
NA NA TRBJ2-2 TRBV19 14 TGTGCCAGTAGTCGGCAGCCGAACACCGGGGAGCTGTTTTTT CASSRQPNTGELFF